What follows are 15 T cell receptor beta chains derived from one specimen sequenced in a study of shared clonotypes between healthy human individuals. Only in-frame clones appear in the TCRdb table, and some are missing; sequencing was by immunoSEQ multiplex PCR. This sample has about 2.1 million clones, with roughly 91% found just once. As defined, naive CD8 cells were CD45RO-negative and positively selected for CCR7, with terminally differentiated effector memory CD45RA+ cells excluded. The sequenced sample was naive CD8+ T cells from PBMCs. These receptors were obtained from a man aged 18-30 years in good health. Some clones in this sample may be carry-over from other donors' samples.

The V call is TRBV4-1, the J call TRBJ2-1; D possibly corresponds to TRBD2 (7 bases). V was shortened by 5 bases and J by 8 bases, with 19 bases between the two germline ends. This CDR3 is built from 15 residues. Germline-derived CDR1 and CDR2 are MGHRA and YSYEKL. CDR3 amino acids: CASSYLAEGGHEQFF. The CDR3, as DNA: TGCGCCAGCAGCTATCTAGCGGAGGGGGGCCATGAGCAGTTCTTC.

V and J are TRBV9 and TRBJ1-2; D remains unclear. Germline V gene data show CDR1 as SGDLS and CDR2 as YYNGEE. V was pared by 0 bases and J by 4 bases, with 10 bases between. The CDR3 runs 14 residues. The CDR3 reads CASSVDSRVYGYTF. In nucleotides, the CDR3 is TGTGCCAGCAGCGTAGACTCCCGAGTCTATGGCTACACCTTC.

The chain employs TRBV7-8 and TRBJ2-7, with unresolved D. This CDR3 is 16 amino acids long. Germline V gene lookup returns CDR1 SGHVS and CDR2 FQNEAQ. V shed 5 bases and J shed 0 bases, with 17 bases lying between them. For the CDR3, the DNA is TGTGCCAGCAGCGACAACCGACGGTCCGACTCCTACGAGCAGTACTTC. Translated, it gives CASSDNRRSDSYEQYF.

The rearrangement uses TRBV5-1 and TRBJ2-1; D ambiguous. The CDR3 consists of 16 residues. The germline V gene has CDR1 SGHRS and CDR2 YFSETQ. V shed 0 bases and J shed 4 bases, with 14 bases lying between them. CDR3 sequence (DNA): TGCGCCAGCAGCTTGGCCTCAACGATAGGTTACAATGAGCAGTTCTTC. Its translation is CASSLASTIGYNEQFF.

This chain joins TRBV28 and TRBJ2-6, with D uncertain. V shed 4 bases and J shed 0 bases, with 7 bases lying between them. Germline loops: CDR1 MDHEN, CDR2 SYDVKM. The CDR3 has 15 amino acids. CDR3 in DNA: TGTGCCAGCAGTTGGCTCCCCTCTGGGGCCAACGTCCTGACTTTC. Protein sequence: CASSWLPSGANVLTF.

This clone was detected only a few times. The V call is TRBV5-1, the J call TRBJ2-7; D may correspond to TRBD1 or TRBD2 (5 bases each). Between the trimmed V and J ends, which lost 4 bases and 3 bases, there was a span of 14 bases. In germline, CDR1 is SGHRS, CDR2 YFSETQ. This CDR3 is 14 amino acids long. CDR3 bases: TGCGCCAGCAGCGGCCGGGACCGGGACTACGAGCAGTACTTC. Translating it yields CASSGRDRDYEQYF.

This chain connects TRBV9 to TRBJ2-7; a possible D gene is TRBD2 (5 bases). V was shortened by 2 bases and J by 5 bases, with 17 bases between the two germline ends. Per the germline V gene, CDR1 is SGDLS and CDR2 is YYNGEE. This CDR3 has 15 residues. Written as DNA, the CDR3 is TGTGCCAGCAGCGTGGGATTAGCGTCCATGGACGAGCAGTACTTC. Translated: CASSVGLASMDEQYF.

The CDR3 DNA reads as TGTGCCAGCAGCCGCGCTAGCGGGACGATCGGCGAGCAGTACTTC. As protein: CASSRASGTIGEQYF. The chain combines TRBV14 with TRBJ2-7; TRBD2 aligns across 9 bases. Germline CDR1 SGHDN, CDR2 FVKESK. V shed 4 bases, J shed 6 bases, and the junction held 10 bases outside the gene matches. The CDR3 runs 15 residues.

The rearrangement uses TRBV5-6 and TRBJ1-2, with TRBD1 as a possible D gene (5 bases). This CDR3 region has 14 residues. Germline V lookup: CDR1 SGHDT, CDR2 YYEEEE. The ends were cut back, 6 bases at V and 3 bases at J, with 15 bases in the middle. The CDR3 DNA reads TGTGCCAGCAACCCGCAACAGGCATACTATGGCTACACCTTC. It specifies CASNPQQAYYGYTF.

The chain employs TRBV7-9 and TRBJ2-7, with 7 bases aligning to TRBD1. J gave up 4 bases and V 2 bases, and 8 bases lay outside the gene matches. The CDR3 contains 15 residues. CDR1 and CDR2 from the germline V gene are SEHNR and FQNEAQ (reference sequence). The CDR3 DNA follows: TGTGCCAGCAGCTTAATACAGGGGATGGGTTACGAGCAGTACTTC. Residues: CASSLIQGMGYEQYF.

V usage is TRBV9 and J usage is TRBJ2-5; D gene unclear. The germline V gene has CDR1 SGDLS and CDR2 YYNGEE. V lost 4 bases and J 0 bases, leaving 22 bases between the germline ends. The CDR3 has 18 residues. The CDR3 DNA reads as TGTGCCAGCAGCCCCCGCGGACCGAATTCTCCGTACCAAGAGACCCAGTACTTC. It encodes CASSPRGPNSPYQETQYF.

The rearrangement links TRBV9 to TRBJ1-2; possible D gene TRBD1, 5 bases. This CDR3 contains 13 residues. Germline V gene sequence: CDR1 SGDLS, CDR2 YYNGEE. V lost 3 bases and J 13 bases, leaving 19 bases between the germline ends. CDR3 sequence: CASSERGGSPATF. CDR3 nucleotides: TGTGCCAGCAGCGAGCGCGGGGGTTCCCCCGCCACCTTC. Full variable domain (rest looked up from reference TRBV9 and TRBJ1-2): DSGVTQTPKHLITATGQRVTLRCSPRSGDLSVYWYQQSLDQGLQFLIQYYNGEERAKGNILERFSAQQFPDLHSELNLSSLELGDSALYFCASSERGGSPATFGSGTRLTVV.

Comments on this clone: Distinct nucleotide sequences in the sample also encode this CDR3. J is TRBJ2-7 and V is TRBV25-1; tentatively, D is TRBD1 (6 bases). The V end was cut by 5 bases, the J end by 1 base, with 9 bases between. The CDR3 contains 13 residues. Germline V gives CDR1 MGHDK, CDR2 SYGVNS. The CDR3 protein is CASSTGTSYEQYF. CDR3 coding DNA: TGTGCCAGCAGTACCGGGACATCCTACGAGCAGTACTTC.

The V and J genes are TRBV6-6 and TRBJ1-1; D is perhaps TRBD1 (5 bases). Germline CDR1 MNHNY, CDR2 SVGAGI (reference sequence). Trimming took 5 bases from V and 0 from J, leaving 10 bases between them. This CDR3 is 14 amino acids long. CDR3 loop: CASSAQGMNTEAFF. DNA of the CDR3: TGTGCCAGCAGTGCGCAGGGTATGAACACTGAAGCTTTCTTT.

V and J are TRBV7-9 and TRBJ1-1, with D possibly TRBD1 on 5 matching bases. This CDR3 comprises 14 residues. Germline assignment: CDR1 SEHNR and CDR2 FQNEAQ (reference sequence). V lost 3 bases to trimming and J lost 0 bases, with 8 bases between them. CDR3 residues: CASSLTVMNTEAFF. CDR3 DNA sequence: TGTGCCAGCAGCTTGACAGTGATGAACACTGAAGCTTTCTTT.